Sequencing of this T cell receptor (beta chain) was carried out in a study of cytomegalovirus exposure and HLA in healthy donors. The table lists this clone with a count of one. Its antigen is unknown. Study results and caveats: A classifier reportedly called cytomegalovirus status with high sensitivity and specificity.

Method: immunoSEQ multiplex PCR; TCRdb's copy keeps in-frame clones and lacks some. This table has about 360,000 clones, around 86% appearing once. V was trimmed by 2 bases and J by 7 bases, leaving 8 bases between them. The CDR3 has 13 residues. In germline, CDR1 is KGHSH, CDR2 LQKENI. The rearrangement links TRBV18 to TRBJ1-4, with no clear D. The sequencing sample was made of PBMCs. This clonotype originated in a woman between 18 and 30 years old in good health and CMV-seronegative. CDR3 in DNA: TGTGCCAGCTCACCAATTGAGGGTGAAAAACTGTTTTTT. Translating gives CASSPIEGEKLFF.